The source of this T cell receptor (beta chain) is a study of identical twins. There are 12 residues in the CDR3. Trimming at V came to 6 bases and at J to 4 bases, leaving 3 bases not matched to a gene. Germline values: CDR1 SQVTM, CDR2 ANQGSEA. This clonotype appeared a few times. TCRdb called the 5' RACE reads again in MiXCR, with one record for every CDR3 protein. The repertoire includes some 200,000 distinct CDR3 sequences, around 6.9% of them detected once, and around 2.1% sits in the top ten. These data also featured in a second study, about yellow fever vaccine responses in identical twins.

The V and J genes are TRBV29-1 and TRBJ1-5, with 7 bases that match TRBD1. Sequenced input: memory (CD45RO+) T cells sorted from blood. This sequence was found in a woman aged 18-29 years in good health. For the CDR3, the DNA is TGCAGCGTGAAGACAGGGAATCAGCCCCAGCATTTT. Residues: CSVKTGNQPQHF.